A selection of T cell receptor beta chains follows, all from one sample in a study of blood T cell repertoires in COVID-19. Profiled with immunoSEQ multiplex PCR; TCRdb holds only in-frame clones, not every one. Among approximately 74,000 clones, approximately 83% were seen once, and the ten largest hold 2.5% to 3%. The specimen sequenced was peripheral blood. All receptors derive from a man at least 80 years old with active or convalescent COVID-19. The CDR3 runs from the conserved cysteine through the conserved F or W. Each record gives: D gene, J gene, V gene, clone size, CDR3 DNA, CDR3 protein. D genes are given only for firm matches. Clone size appears in some rows only: once, few, many, or a class for an expanded clone.

D gene: TRBD1; J gene: TRBJ1-5; V gene: TRBV19; clone size: NA; CDR3 DNA: TGTGCCAGTAGGAACAGGGGAGGTTTTCGCAATCAGCCCCAGCATTTT; CDR3 protein: CASRNRGGFRNQPQHF
D gene: NA; J gene: TRBJ1-5; V gene: TRBV4-1; clone size: NA; CDR3 DNA: TGCGCCAGCAGCCAAGAAGGGAGGCAGCCCCAGCATTTT; CDR3 protein: CASSQEGRQPQHF
D gene: TRBD1; J gene: TRBJ1-1; V gene: TRBV5-8; clone size: NA; CDR3 DNA: TGTGCCAGCAGCTTGAGGGACAGGGGGACTGAAGCTTTCTTT; CDR3 protein: CASSLRDRGTEAFF
D gene: NA; J gene: TRBJ2-7; V gene: TRBV3-1/TRBV3-2; clone size: NA; CDR3 DNA: TGTGCCAGCAGCCAAGTAAGGACTTACGAGCAGTACTTC; CDR3 protein: CASSQVRTYEQYF
D gene: NA; J gene: TRBJ1-3; V gene: TRBV5-1; clone size: few; CDR3 DNA: TGCGCCAGCAGCTTGGGGGCAGGTGGAAACACCATATATTTT; CDR3 protein: CASSLGAGGNTIYF
D gene: NA; J gene: TRBJ2-1; V gene: TRBV4-1; clone size: NA; CDR3 DNA: TGCGCCAGCAGCCAGGCAGGTCCCTCCTACAATGAGCAGTTCTTC; CDR3 protein: CASSQAGPSYNEQFF
D gene: NA; J gene: TRBJ2-2; V gene: TRBV4-1; clone size: NA; CDR3 DNA: TGCGCCAGCAGCCAAGAGGGAGCGAACACCGGGGAGCTGTTTTTT; CDR3 protein: CASSQEGANTGELFF
D gene: TRBD1; J gene: TRBJ2-7; V gene: TRBV15; clone size: once; CDR3 DNA: TGTGCCACCAGCAGGCGGACAGGGAGCTCCTACGAGCAGTACTTC; CDR3 protein: CATSRRTGSSYEQYF
D gene: NA; J gene: TRBJ2-2; V gene: TRBV5-1; clone size: NA; CDR3 DNA: TGCGCCAGCAGCTTTCTTGAGGGATCTATCACCGGGGAGCTGTTTTTT; CDR3 protein: CASSFLEGSITGELFF
D gene: TRBD1; J gene: TRBJ2-3; V gene: TRBV6-5; clone size: NA; CDR3 DNA: TGTGCCAGCAGTCGACAGGGGGCAGATACGCAGTATTTT; CDR3 protein: CASSRQGADTQYF
D gene: NA; J gene: TRBJ2-7; V gene: TRBV7-8; clone size: NA; CDR3 DNA: TGTGCCAGCAGCTTCAGGGGTCTATCCGAGCAGTACTTC; CDR3 protein: CASSFRGLSEQYF
D gene: TRBD2; J gene: TRBJ2-5; V gene: TRBV19; clone size: once; CDR3 DNA: TGTGCCAGTAGTAGTGCTAGCGGGGGGGCCCAAGAGACCCAGTACTTC; CDR3 protein: CASSSASGGAQETQYF
D gene: TRBD1; J gene: TRBJ2-3; V gene: TRBV19; clone size: once; CDR3 DNA: TGTGCCAGTAGGGGACAGGGAAGCACAGATACGCAGTATTTT; CDR3 protein: CASRGQGSTDTQYF
D gene: TRBD1; J gene: TRBJ1-2; V gene: TRBV7-8; clone size: NA; CDR3 DNA: TGTGCCAGCAGCTCGATACCGGGACAGGGATCTATTGGCTACACCTTC; CDR3 protein: CASSSIPGQGSIGYTF
D gene: TRBD2; J gene: TRBJ2-1; V gene: TRBV5-1; clone size: few; CDR3 DNA: TGCGCCAGCAGCTGGTCAAATAGCGGGGGTTACAATGAGCAGTTCTTC; CDR3 protein: CASSWSNSGGYNEQFF
D gene: TRBD1; J gene: TRBJ2-7; V gene: TRBV5-1; clone size: NA; CDR3 DNA: TGCGCCAGCAGCTCGGGACAGGGGATTGGCGAGCAGTACTTC; CDR3 protein: CASSSGQGIGEQYF
D gene: NA; J gene: TRBJ1-1; V gene: TRBV5-4; clone size: NA; CDR3 DNA: TGTGCCAGCAGCTTGCAGGGAGGGGTCACTGAAGCTTTCTTT; CDR3 protein: CASSLQGGVTEAFF
D gene: TRBD1; J gene: TRBJ1-6; V gene: TRBV11-2; clone size: NA; CDR3 DNA: TGTGCCAGCAGCTCGTTACAGGGGGATTCACCCCTCCACTTT; CDR3 protein: CASSSLQGDSPLHF
D gene: TRBD2; J gene: TRBJ2-1; V gene: TRBV23-1; clone size: NA; CDR3 DNA: TGCGCCAGCAGTCAACCTTCCAGCGGGAATTCGAGCTCCTACAATGAGCAGTTCTTC; CDR3 protein: CASSQPSSGNSSSYNEQFF
D gene: TRBD1; J gene: TRBJ1-2; V gene: TRBV6-2/TRBV6-3; clone size: once; CDR3 DNA: TGTGCCAGCAGCCCATGGGACAGGTCGTATGGCTACACCTTC; CDR3 protein: CASSPWDRSYGYTF
D gene: TRBD2; J gene: TRBJ2-5; V gene: TRBV7-6; clone size: NA; CDR3 DNA: TGTGCCAGCAGCCGAAACCCACTAGCGAAAGAGACCCAGTACTTC; CDR3 protein: CASSRNPLAKETQYF
D gene: NA; J gene: TRBJ1-1; V gene: TRBV7-8; clone size: NA; CDR3 DNA: TGTGCCAGCAGCAAGTACCTTGGTCGGACTGAAGCTTTCTTT; CDR3 protein: CASSKYLGRTEAFF
D gene: NA; J gene: TRBJ1-2; V gene: TRBV7-9; clone size: NA; CDR3 DNA: TGTGCCAGCGGAGAGAACTATGGCTACACCTTC; CDR3 protein: CASGENYGYTF
D gene: NA; J gene: TRBJ2-2; V gene: TRBV11-2; clone size: NA; CDR3 DNA: TGTGCCACCCATAACACGAACACCGGGGAGCTGTTTTTT; CDR3 protein: CATHNTNTGELFF
D gene: TRBD2; J gene: TRBJ2-7; V gene: TRBV30; clone size: NA; CDR3 DNA: TGTGCCTGGACTCCCCCTCTCGGACTAGCGGGGGGGCTATCCTACGAGCAGTACTTC; CDR3 protein: CAWTPPLGLAGGLSYEQYF
D gene: TRBD1; J gene: TRBJ2-2; V gene: TRBV7-2; clone size: NA; CDR3 DNA: TGTGCCAGCAAGAGGGACAGGGCGGCCGGGGAGCTGTTTTTT; CDR3 protein: CASKRDRAAGELFF
D gene: TRBD2; J gene: TRBJ2-3; V gene: TRBV19; clone size: few; CDR3 DNA: TGTGCCAGTAGTGCGAGCGGGAGGGGCACAGATACGCAGTATTTT; CDR3 protein: CASSASGRGTDTQYF
D gene: NA; J gene: TRBJ2-7; V gene: TRBV6-5; clone size: few; CDR3 DNA: TGTGCCAGCACTCCCTTAGCGAGGGGGTACGAGCAGTACTTC; CDR3 protein: CASTPLARGYEQYF
D gene: NA; J gene: TRBJ1-6; V gene: TRBV6-6; clone size: once; CDR3 DNA: TGTGCCAGCAGTTACTCGTTGGCTGATTCACCCCTCCACTTT; CDR3 protein: CASSYSLADSPLHF
D gene: NA; J gene: TRBJ2-1; V gene: TRBV19; clone size: NA; CDR3 DNA: TGTGCCAGTAGTACCCAAACATCTAGTGTGTGCTTCTTC; CDR3 protein: CASSTQTSSVCFF
D gene: TRBD1; J gene: TRBJ1-2; V gene: TRBV12-3/TRBV12-4; clone size: NA; CDR3 DNA: TGTGCCAGCAGTTTAGGACAGGGGGTTGGCTACACCTTC; CDR3 protein: CASSLGQGVGYTF